Listed here are 28 T cell receptor beta chains from one sample, sequenced in a study of T cell clones after liver transplantation. Profiling relied on immunoSEQ multiplex PCR, and the TCRdb table lists in-frame clones only, not all of them. The sample contains some 59,000 clones, over 70% of which appear only once. Source: CD4+ T cells from blood, taken before liver transplant. These TCRs come from a human donor who received a liver transplant.

The V and J genes are TRBV14 and TRBJ2-7; perhaps TRBD1 as D (6 bases). This CDR3 is 15 amino acids long. V lost 0 bases, J lost 7 bases, and 16 bases lay in between. The germline V gene encodes CDR1 SGHDN and CDR2 FVKESK. CDR3 nucleotide sequence: TGTGCCAGCAGCCAAGACAGGGGCCCCGCTAGAGAGCAGTACTTC. Amino acid sequence: CASSQDRGPAREQYF.

This chain connects TRBV5-6 to TRBJ2-5, with a weak D call TRBD2 (6 bases). V was trimmed by 2 bases and J by 1 base, leaving 12 bases between them. Germline CDR1 SGHDT, CDR2 YYEEEE. The length of the CDR3 is 15 residues. The DNA of the CDR3 is TGTGCCAGCAGCTTTAGGGACTCCCTCCAAGAGACCCAGTACTTC. This encodes CASSFRDSLQETQYF. Complete variable domain (other parts from reference TRBV5-6 and TRBJ2-5): DAGVTQSPTHLIKTRGQQVTLRCSPKSGHDTVSWYQQALGQGPQFIFQYYEEEERQRGNFPDRFSGHQFPNYSSELNVNALLLGDSALYLCASSFRDSLQETQYFGPGTRLLVL.

CDR3 residues: CASSFVEGALYGYTF. CDR3 coding DNA: TGTGCCAGCAGTTTTGTTGAAGGGGCGCTCTATGGCTACACCTTC. J is TRBJ1-2 and V is TRBV27, with a possible D match to TRBD1 (5 bases). This CDR3 is built from 15 residues. The V end was cut by 3 bases, the J end by 4 bases, with 15 bases between. CDR1 and CDR2 (germline): MNHEY, SMNVEV (reference sequence).

The rearrangement links TRBV7-2 to TRBJ1-3; D not resolved. CDR1 is SGHTA, CDR2 FQGNSA, per germline. V shed 6 bases and J shed 4 bases, with 7 bases lying between them. This CDR3 has 12 amino acids. The CDR3 is CASSGRGNTIYF. The CDR3 nucleotides are TGTGCCAGCAGTGGGAGAGGAAACACCATATATTTT.

The chain carries TRBV28 and TRBJ1-2; no clear D gene. Germline V gene sequence: CDR1 MDHEN, CDR2 SYDVKM. The germline V and J ends were trimmed by 3 bases and 8 bases, with 10 bases remaining between them. This CDR3 has 12 residues. The DNA of the CDR3 is TGTGCCAGCAGTTTTGGGAGTAACGGCTACACCTTC. Residues: CASSFGSNGYTF.

The gene calls are TRBV6-5 and TRBJ2-6, with no clear D. V lost 4 bases and J 0 bases, leaving 10 bases between the germline ends. This CDR3 has 16 residues. CDR1 and CDR2 (germline): MNHEY, SVGAGI. The CDR3 loop reads CASSWARPSGANVLTF. The DNA for the CDR3 is TGTGCCAGCAGTTGGGCCAGGCCCTCTGGGGCCAACGTCCTGACTTTC.

This rearrangement joins TRBV28 to TRBJ1-1; 8 bases match TRBD1. V was pared by 5 bases and J by 11 bases, with 10 bases of the junction left unmatched. CDR1 is MDHEN, CDR2 SYDVKM, per germline. The CDR3 has 13 amino acids. The CDR3 loop reads CASSPGQGGWAFF. The CDR3 nucleotides read TGTGCCAGCAGTCCCGGACAGGGTGGGTGGGCTTTCTTT. Full variable domain (remainder filled in from reference TRBV28 and TRBJ1-1): DVKVTQSSRYLVKRTGEKVFLECVQDMDHENMFWYRQDPGLGLRLIYFSYDVKMKEKGDIPEGYSVSREKKERFSLILESASTNQTSMYLCASSPGQGGWAFFGQGTRLTVV.

V and J are TRBV5-4 and TRBJ2-7; no clear D. The germline CDR1 and CDR2 sequences are SGHNT and YYREEE (reference sequence). Trimming stripped 4 bases from V and 0 bases from J, with 8 bases between. This CDR3 comprises 13 residues. CDR3 bases: TGTGCCAGCAGCGGCAGATTCTCCTACGAGCAGTACTTC. Translation: CASSGRFSYEQYF.

The chain joins TRBV9 to TRBJ2-1, with TRBD2 identical over 10 bases. The junction had 6 bases not matched to a gene; V was cut back by 3 bases and J by 6 bases. CDR1 SGDLS and CDR2 YYNGEE come from the germline V gene. CDR3 length: 15 residues. This CDR3 is CASSDKRGGFNEQFF. CDR3 nucleotides: TGTGCCAGCAGCGACAAGCGGGGGGGCTTCAATGAGCAGTTCTTC.

This clone was recorded once. J is TRBJ1-1 and V is TRBV19, with D perhaps TRBD1 (5 bases). The CDR3 totals 14 residues. Trimming shortened V by 3 bases and J by 0 bases, and 8 bases separated the two germline ends. CDR1 and CDR2 (germline): LNHDA, SQIVND (reference sequence). DNA of the CDR3: TGTGCCAGTAGTATGGGGCTTTTGAACACTGAAGCTTTCTTT. Translation: CASSMGLLNTEAFF.

The rearrangement joins TRBV27 to TRBJ1-1; maybe TRBD1 (5 bases). Germline assignment: CDR1 MNHEY and CDR2 SMNVEV (reference sequence). V lost 6 bases, J lost 4 bases, and 18 bases lay in between. The CDR3 contains 15 residues. CDR3 protein: CASRPDMVRGTEAFF. In nucleotides, the CDR3 is TGTGCCAGCAGACCCGACATGGTTAGGGGCACTGAAGCTTTCTTT.

This clone appeared once. V and J are TRBV5-1 and TRBJ2-7; 8 bases are a match to TRBD1. The germline V gene encodes CDR1 SGHRS and CDR2 YFSETQ. This CDR3 spans 13 amino acids. After removal of 4 bases from V and 5 bases from J, the junction contained 5 bases not matched to a gene. The CDR3 nucleotides are TGCGCCAGCAGCCCAGGACAGGGACACGAGCAGTACTTC. It yields the protein CASSPGQGHEQYF.

The rearrangement uses TRBV30 and TRBJ1-2, with 11 nucleotides matching TRBD1. The CDR3 is 17 amino acids. V was clipped by 5 bases and J by 0 bases; unmatched bases: 11. CDR1 and CDR2 from the germline V gene are GTSNPN and SVGIG (reference sequence). DNA of the CDR3: TGTGCCTGGGGGCCCCGGGACAGGGGGGTTTCTAACTATGGCTACACCTTC. It translates to CAWGPRDRGVSNYGYTF.

There are a few counts of this clone. V is TRBV19 and J is TRBJ2-1; maybe TRBD1 (6 bases). The CDR3 loop spans 15 amino acids. The V end lost 5 bases, the J end lost 5 bases, and 16 bases lay between the germline ends. Germline lookup yields CDR1 LNHDA and CDR2 SQIVND (reference sequence). CDR3 in amino acids: CASSAPPRGNNEQFF. The CDR3 DNA is TGTGCCAGTAGTGCCCCCCCAAGGGGGAACAATGAGCAGTTCTTC.

J is TRBJ2-7 and V is TRBV6-1, with D possibly matching TRBD1 (5 bases). V was trimmed by 0 bases and J by 6 bases, leaving 9 bases between them. The germline V gene has CDR1 MNHNS and CDR2 SASEGT. The CDR3 sequence is 13 residues long. CDR3 in amino acids: CASSEARRGEQYF. CDR3 nucleotides: TGTGCCAGCAGTGAAGCCCGAAGGGGCGAGCAGTACTTC.

This chain's CDR3 is CASGASGTDTQYF. The CDR3 DNA follows: TGTGCATCAGGGGCCTCGGGCACAGATACGCAGTATTTT. The rearrangement links TRBV7-9 to TRBJ2-3; perhaps TRBD1 as D (6 bases). The CDR3 loop spans 13 amino acids. The V gene's germline CDR1 is SEHNR and CDR2 FQNEAQ (reference sequence).

The J gene is TRBJ2-1, the V gene TRBV5-1, with 7 bases aligning to TRBD2. CDR3 length: 15 residues. Germline V lookup: CDR1 SGHRS, CDR2 YFSETQ. V shed 2 bases, J shed 4 bases, and the junction held 6 bases outside the gene matches. As DNA, the CDR3 is TGCGCCAGCAGCTTTAGGGCGGGGGAATACAATGAGCAGTTCTTC. Encoded protein: CASSFRAGEYNEQFF. The full variable domain, with the rest looked up from reference TRBV5-1 and TRBJ2-1, is KAGVTQTPRYLIKTRGQQVTLSCSPISGHRSVSWYQQTPGQGLQFLFEYFSETQRNKGNFPGRFSGRQFSNSRSEMNVSTLELGDSALYLCASSFRAGEYNEQFFGPGTRLTVL.

The sample holds many counts of this clone. The V call is TRBV10-1, the J call TRBJ1-6, with 7 bases matching TRBD1. The CDR3 length is 13 residues. The germline V gene has CDR1 WNHNN and CDR2 SYGVQD (reference sequence). Trimming removed 6 bases from V and 10 bases from J; junction bases left unmatched: 6. This CDR3 is CASSPRQGSPLHF. CDR3 nucleotides: TGCGCCAGCAGCCCCCGACAGGGCTCACCCCTCCACTTT.

This clone was counted many times. The chain uses TRBV28 and TRBJ1-2; D is possibly TRBD1 (6 bases). The CDR3 extends over 12 amino acids. Germline V gene data show CDR1 as MDHEN and CDR2 as SYDVKM. With 4 bases removed from V and 6 bases from J, the gap between germline ends came to 9 bases. In DNA form, the CDR3 reads TGTGCCAGCAGTTCCCAGGGGAATGGCTACACCTTC. Translated, it gives CASSSQGNGYTF.

This clone was seen more than once but under ten times. The chain uses TRBV6-6 and TRBJ2-7; 7 positions match TRBD1. The CDR3 is made up of 14 amino acids. Looked up from germline, CDR1 is MNHNY and CDR2 is SVGAGI (reference sequence). Unmatched junction bases numbered 1, after V lost 2 bases and J lost 0 bases. The CDR3 protein is CASSYRDSSYEQYF. CDR3 DNA sequence: TGTGCCAGCAGTTACCGGGACAGCTCCTACGAGCAGTACTTC.

This clone was detected only once. The chain combines TRBV2 with TRBJ1-2; 7 bases agree with TRBD1. Looked up from germline, CDR1 is SNHLY and CDR2 is FYNNEI. V lost 7 bases and J lost 5; bases outside the gene matches: 13. The CDR3 has 15 residues. The CDR3 DNA reads as TGTGCCAGCAACGAGTATCTGGGGACAGTTTATGGCTACACCTTC. Protein: CASNEYLGTVYGYTF.

The chain has TRBV9 and TRBJ1-2; TRBD1 aligns across 7 bases. V shed 4 bases and J 1 base; nucleotides not matched to a gene: 4. In germline, CDR1 is SGDLS, CDR2 YYNGEE. The CDR3 is made up of 14 amino acids. This CDR3 is CASSLGQINYGYTF. CDR3 nucleotides: TGTGCCAGCAGCCTGGGACAGATTAACTATGGCTACACCTTC.

The chain couples TRBV18 to TRBJ1-3, with D unresolved. The germline V gene has CDR1 KGHSH and CDR2 LQKENI. There are 14 residues in the CDR3. V was trimmed by 2 bases and J by 0 bases, leaving 5 bases between them. The CDR3 loop reads CASSPAGSGNTIYF. The CDR3 DNA reads TGTGCCAGCTCACCAGCCGGCTCTGGAAACACCATATATTTT.

This chain joins TRBV30 and TRBJ2-3; no clear D gene. Trimming pared 3 bases from V and 5 bases from J, leaving 9 bases between. The CDR3 is made up of 12 amino acids. The germline gives CDR1 GTSNPN, CDR2 SVGIG (reference sequence). The CDR3, as DNA: TGTGCCTGGAGCGCTAGAGGAGATACGCAGTATTTT. It codes for CAWSARGDTQYF.

This chain connects TRBV7-2 to TRBJ2-5; TRBD2 agrees at 8 bases. The CDR3 totals 14 residues. Looked up from germline, CDR1 is SGHTA and CDR2 is FQGNSA. The V segment lost 4 bases and the J segment 7 bases; nucleotides outside the gene matches: 8. The DNA for the CDR3 is TGTGCCAGCAGCTCCACCGGGACTAGGGGGACCCAGTACTTC. Its protein product is CASSSTGTRGTQYF. The variable domain in full, completed from reference TRBV7-2 and TRBJ2-5, reads GAGVSQSPSNKVTEKGKDVELRCDPISGHTALYWYRQSLGQGLEFLIYFQGNSAPDKSGLPSDRFSAERTGGSVSTLTIQRTQQEDSAVYLCASSSTGTRGTQYFGPGTRLLVL.

The chain combines TRBV28 with TRBJ2-7; D ambiguous. Germline CDR1 is MDHEN and CDR2 is SYDVKM. The germline V and J ends were trimmed by 3 bases and 0 bases, with 12 bases remaining between them. The CDR3 has 15 amino acids. CDR3 residues: CASSFSYGSSYEQYF. The CDR3 nucleotides read TGTGCCAGCAGTTTTTCGTATGGTAGCTCCTACGAGCAGTACTTC.

This clone occurred a few times. The chain recombines TRBV28 with TRBJ2-2; possible D gene TRBD1, 5 bases. In germline, CDR1 is MDHEN, CDR2 SYDVKM. The CDR3 totals 15 residues. V was cut by 2 bases and J by 8 bases, with 15 bases left in between. The CDR3 sequence is CASSLTRSRAGELFF. In nucleotides, the CDR3 is TGTGCCAGCAGTTTAACCCGCTCCAGGGCGGGGGAGCTGTTTTTT.

This clone was counted many times. The rearrangement links TRBV19 to TRBJ2-5, with D perhaps TRBD2 (5 bases). The germline gives CDR1 LNHDA, CDR2 SQIVND (reference sequence). This CDR3 is 13 amino acids long. Trimming removed 5 bases at V and 1 base at J, with 8 bases between. The CDR3 spells CASSRGSQETQYF. CDR3 coding DNA: TGTGCCAGTAGTCGCGGGTCCCAAGAGACCCAGTACTTC.